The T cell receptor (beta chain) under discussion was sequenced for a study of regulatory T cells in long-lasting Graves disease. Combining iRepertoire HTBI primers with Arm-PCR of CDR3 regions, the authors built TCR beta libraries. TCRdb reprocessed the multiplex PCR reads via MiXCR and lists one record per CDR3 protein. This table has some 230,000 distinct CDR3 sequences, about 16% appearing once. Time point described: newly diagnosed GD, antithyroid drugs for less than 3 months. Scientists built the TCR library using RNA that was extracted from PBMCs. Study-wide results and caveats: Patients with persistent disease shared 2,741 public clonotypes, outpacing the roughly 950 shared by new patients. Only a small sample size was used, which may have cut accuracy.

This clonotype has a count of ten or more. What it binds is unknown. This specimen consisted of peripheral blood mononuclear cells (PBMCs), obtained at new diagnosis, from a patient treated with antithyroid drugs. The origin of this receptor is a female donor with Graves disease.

Here the CDR3 DNA reads TGTGCCAGTAGTGGGGTAGCGGGAGGGCCGTACGAGCAGTACTTC. Encoded protein: CASSGVAGGPYEQYF. The chain combines TRBV19 with TRBJ2-7; the match to TRBD2 covers 11 bases. Germline lookup yields CDR1 LNHDA and CDR2 SQIVND (reference sequence). J lost 4 bases, V lost 5 bases, and 7 bases had no gene match. The CDR3 covers 15 residues. The complete variable domain, with remaining parts taken from reference TRBV19 and TRBJ2-7, reads DGGITQSPKYLFRKEGQNVTLSCEQNLNHDAMYWYRQDPGQGLRLIYYSQIVNDFQKGDIAEGYSVSREKKESFPLTVTSAQKNPTAFYLCASSGVAGGPYEQYFGPGTRLTVT.